The 8 T cell receptor beta chains presented below share a single source sample, sequenced in a study of blood T cell repertoires in COVID-19. Here immunoSEQ multiplex PCR was the method, and the copy in TCRdb shows in-frame clones only, minus some. The sample gives some 22,000 clones, about 89% of which show up once; approximately 25% is in the top ten. Material: peripheral blood. Every receptor here comes from a man in his sixties or seventies with COVID-19, enrolled during active disease.

This clone is deemed medium-sized. The chain has TRBV7-2 and TRBJ2-2; 7 nucleotides line up with TRBD2. CDR3 length: 15 amino acids. Germline loops: CDR1 SGHTA, CDR2 FQGNSA. V lost 1 base and J lost 4; bases outside the gene matches: 3. CDR3: CASSLVASGTGELFF. In nucleotides, the CDR3 is TGTGCCAGCAGCTTAGTGGCTAGCGGCACCGGGGAGCTGTTTTTT.

This chain links TRBV15 with TRBJ1-2; TRBD1 matches at 7 bases. J lost 2 bases, V lost 4 bases, and 1 base had no gene match. Germline V gene data show CDR1 as LNHNV and CDR2 as YYDKDF (reference sequence). The CDR3 loop spans 13 amino acids. The DNA for the CDR3 is TGTGCCACCAGCAACAGGGGCAACTATGGCTACACCTTC. Residues: CATSNRGNYGYTF.

The chain carries TRBV5-1 and TRBJ2-1; D might be TRBD2 (5 bases). The CDR3 runs 13 residues. Looked up from germline, CDR1 is SGHRS and CDR2 is YFSETQ. Trimming removed 9 bases from V and 1 base from J, with 11 bases in between. The DNA for the CDR3 is TGCGCCACTACGGACTGGTCCTACAATGAGCAGTTCTTC. Amino acids: CATTDWSYNEQFF.

The rearrangement joins TRBV18 to TRBJ1-6, with TRBD1 matching over 12 bases. The germline gives CDR1 KGHSH, CDR2 LQKENI. With 5 bases clipped from V and 9 bases from J, the junction kept 5 bases outside the gene matches. The CDR3 totals 15 residues. CDR3 protein: CASSSGQGASSPLHF. The CDR3 nucleotides read TGTGCCAGCTCATCGGGACAGGGGGCGAGTTCACCCCTCCACTTT. The entire variable domain, with the rest obtained from reference TRBV18 and TRBJ1-6, is as follows: NAGVMQNPRHLVRRRGQEARLRCSPMKGHSHVYWYRQLPEEGLKFMVYLQKENIIDESGMPKERFSAEFPKEGPSILRIQQVVRGDSAAYFCASSSGQGASSPLHFGNGTRLTVT.

V is TRBV5-1 and J is TRBJ2-7, with 7 bases that match TRBD2. Germline V gene data show CDR1 as SGHRS and CDR2 as YFSETQ. The CDR3 totals 13 residues. V trimming: 6 bases; J trimming: 2 bases; junction bases outside the gene matches: 5. DNA for the CDR3: TGCGCCAGCAAGTTTGGGGGGGCCTACGAGCAGTACTTC. Protein: CASKFGGAYEQYF.

The CDR3 nucleotides are TGCAGCTTTGGAGATATCGCCTACAATGAGCAGTTCTTC. Encoded protein: CSFGDIAYNEQFF. The chain has TRBV29-1 and TRBJ2-1; D call uncertain. Deletions cut 8 bases from V and 2 bases from J, with 13 bases between. Germline CDR1 reads SQVTM; CDR2 reads ANQGSEA. This CDR3 region has 13 residues.

Here the CDR3 DNA reads TGCGCCAGCAGCCAAGTAGGGCTAGCGGTGAACACCGGGGAGCTGTTTTTT. This gives the protein CASSQVGLAVNTGELFF. The V and J genes are TRBV4-1 and TRBJ2-2; 7 bases line up with TRBD2. Germline V gives CDR1 MGHRA, CDR2 YSYEKL. The CDR3 extends over 17 amino acids. With V trimmed by 1 base and J by 1 base, 6 bases remained unmatched.

In its sample, this clone was seen once. The chain links TRBV12-5 to TRBJ1-5; TRBD1 might be the D (5 bases). Germline V gene lookup returns CDR1 LGHNT and CDR2 FRNRAP. This CDR3 region has 14 residues. V lost 5 bases and J 3 bases, leaving 11 bases between the germline ends. DNA for the CDR3: TGTGCTAGTGGTCCCGACAGACTCAATCAGCCCCAGCATTTT. It encodes CASGPDRLNQPQHF.